This T cell receptor (beta chain) is drawn from a study of blood T cells in healthy people across ages. The use of a sample-barcoded 5' primer and a J-beta primer mix characterized a second PCR of about 6 to 12 cycles. One entry per CDR3 protein results from TCRdb running MiXCR on the 5' RACE reads. The profile shows some 1.5 million distinct CDR3 sequences, 40% to 45% of them singletons. Sequencing was carried out using blood. The source is a woman under 30 in good health.

The CDR3 sequence: CASSLRGEPASTDTQYF. The CDR3, as DNA: TGTGCCAGCAGCCTCAGGGGGGAGCCTGCTAGCACAGATACGCAGTATTTT. The chain couples TRBV3-1 to TRBJ2-3, with D maybe TRBD1 (7 bases). Trimming took off 4 bases at V and 0 bases at J, with 17 bases between the two ends. Germline loops: CDR1 LGHDT, CDR2 YNNKEL (reference sequence). CDR3 length equals 17 residues.